This TCR beta chain was profiled in a study of blood T cell repertoires in COVID-19. Study in general: Samples taken during acute and convalescent COVID-19 were collected in the United States, Italy and Spain.

Libraries were prepared by immunoSEQ multiplex PCR; TCRdb keeps only in-frame clonotypes and omits some of them. The sample has roughly 330,000 clones, around 90% seen once. The specimen sequenced was peripheral blood. This receptor was taken from a man younger than 40 with COVID-19, enrolled during active disease.

DNA of the CDR3: TGTGCCAGCAGTCAGTACAGAAACAATGAGCAGTTCTTC. As protein: CASSQYRNNEQFF. The rearrangement uses TRBV7-9 and TRBJ2-1; D is unresolved. Trimming stripped 6 bases from V and 5 bases from J, with 11 bases between. The CDR3 is 13 residues long. CDR1 and CDR2 (germline): SEHNR, FQNEAQ (reference sequence).